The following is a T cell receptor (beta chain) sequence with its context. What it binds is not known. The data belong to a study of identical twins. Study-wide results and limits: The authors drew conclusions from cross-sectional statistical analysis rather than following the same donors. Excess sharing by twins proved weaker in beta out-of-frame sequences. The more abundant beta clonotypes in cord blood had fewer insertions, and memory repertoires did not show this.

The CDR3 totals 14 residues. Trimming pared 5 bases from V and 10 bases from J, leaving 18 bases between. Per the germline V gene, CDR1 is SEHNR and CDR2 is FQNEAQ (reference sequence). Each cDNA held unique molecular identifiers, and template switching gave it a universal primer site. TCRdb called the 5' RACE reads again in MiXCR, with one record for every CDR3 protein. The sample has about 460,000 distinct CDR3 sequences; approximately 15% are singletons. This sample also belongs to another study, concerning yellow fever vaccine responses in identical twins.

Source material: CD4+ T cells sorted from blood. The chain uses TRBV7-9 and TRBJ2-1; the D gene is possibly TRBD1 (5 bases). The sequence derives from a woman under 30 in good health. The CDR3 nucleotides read TGTGCCAGCAGCCAGACAGTCTATGAGGCGGAGCAGTTCTTC. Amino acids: CASSQTVYEAEQFF.